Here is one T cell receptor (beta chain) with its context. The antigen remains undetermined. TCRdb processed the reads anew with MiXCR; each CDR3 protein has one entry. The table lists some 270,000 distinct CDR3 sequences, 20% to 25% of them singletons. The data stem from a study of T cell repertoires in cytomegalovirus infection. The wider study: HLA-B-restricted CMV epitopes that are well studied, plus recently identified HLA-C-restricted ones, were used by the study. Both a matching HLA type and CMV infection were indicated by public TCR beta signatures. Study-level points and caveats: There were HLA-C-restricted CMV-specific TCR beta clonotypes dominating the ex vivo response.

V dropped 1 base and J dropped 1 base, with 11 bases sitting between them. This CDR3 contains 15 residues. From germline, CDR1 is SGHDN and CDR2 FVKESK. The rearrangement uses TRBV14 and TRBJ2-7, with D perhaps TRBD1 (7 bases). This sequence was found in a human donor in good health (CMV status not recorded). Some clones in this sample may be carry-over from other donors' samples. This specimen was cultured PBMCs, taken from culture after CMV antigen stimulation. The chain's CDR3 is CASSQVAGGSYEQYF. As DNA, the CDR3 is TGTGCCAGCAGCCAAGTGGCAGGGGGGTCCTACGAGCAGTACTTC.